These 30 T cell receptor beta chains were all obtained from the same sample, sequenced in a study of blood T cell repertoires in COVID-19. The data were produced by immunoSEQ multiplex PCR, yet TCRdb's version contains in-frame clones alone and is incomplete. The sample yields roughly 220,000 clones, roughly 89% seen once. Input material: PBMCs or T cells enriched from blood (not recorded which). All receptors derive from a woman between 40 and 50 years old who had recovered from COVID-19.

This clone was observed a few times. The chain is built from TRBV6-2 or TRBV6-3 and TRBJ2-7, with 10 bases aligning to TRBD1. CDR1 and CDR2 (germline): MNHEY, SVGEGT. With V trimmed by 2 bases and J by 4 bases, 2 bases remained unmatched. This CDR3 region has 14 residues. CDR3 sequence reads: CASSYAGQGYEQYV. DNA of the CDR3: TGTGCCAGCAGTTACGCGGGACAGGGGTACGAGCAGTACGTC.

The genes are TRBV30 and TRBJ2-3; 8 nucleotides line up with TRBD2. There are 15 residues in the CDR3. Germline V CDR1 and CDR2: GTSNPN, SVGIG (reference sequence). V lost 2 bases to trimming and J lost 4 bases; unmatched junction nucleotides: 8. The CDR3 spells CAWSPSGSRSDTQYF. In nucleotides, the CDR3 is TGTGCCTGGAGTCCAAGCGGGAGTAGATCAGATACGCAGTATTTT.

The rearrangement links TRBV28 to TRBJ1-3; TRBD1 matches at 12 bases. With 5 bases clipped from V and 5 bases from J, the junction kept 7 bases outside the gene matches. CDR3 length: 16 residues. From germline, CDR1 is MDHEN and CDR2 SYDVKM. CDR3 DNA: TGTGCCAGCAGTACCAGTGGGACAGGGGGCAGAAACACCATATATTTT. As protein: CASSTSGTGGRNTIYF.

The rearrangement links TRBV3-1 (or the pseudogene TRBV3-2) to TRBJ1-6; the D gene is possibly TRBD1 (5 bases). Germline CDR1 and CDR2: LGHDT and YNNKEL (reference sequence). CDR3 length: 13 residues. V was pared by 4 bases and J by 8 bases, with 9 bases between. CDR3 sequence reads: CASSRSRDSPLHF. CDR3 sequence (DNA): TGTGCCAGCAGCCGTTCCAGGGATTCACCCCTCCACTTT.

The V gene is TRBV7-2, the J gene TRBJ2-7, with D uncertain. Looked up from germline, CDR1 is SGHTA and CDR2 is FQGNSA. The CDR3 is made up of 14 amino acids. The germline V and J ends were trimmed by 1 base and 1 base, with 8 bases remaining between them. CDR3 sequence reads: CASSLGQTSYEQYF. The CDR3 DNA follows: TGTGCCAGCAGCTTAGGGCAGACTTCCTACGAGCAGTACTTC.

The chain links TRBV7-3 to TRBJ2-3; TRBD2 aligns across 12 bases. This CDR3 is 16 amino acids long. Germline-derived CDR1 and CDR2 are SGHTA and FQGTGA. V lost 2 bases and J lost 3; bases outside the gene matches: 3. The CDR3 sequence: CASSLLLAGGTDTQYF. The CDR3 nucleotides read TGTGCCAGCAGCTTATTACTAGCGGGAGGTACAGATACGCAGTATTTT.

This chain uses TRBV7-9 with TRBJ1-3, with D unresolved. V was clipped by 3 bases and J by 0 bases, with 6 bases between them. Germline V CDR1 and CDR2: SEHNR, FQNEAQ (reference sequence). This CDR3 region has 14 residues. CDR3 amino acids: CASSFRSSGNTIYF. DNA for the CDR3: TGTGCCAGCAGCTTTAGAAGCTCTGGAAACACCATATATTTT.

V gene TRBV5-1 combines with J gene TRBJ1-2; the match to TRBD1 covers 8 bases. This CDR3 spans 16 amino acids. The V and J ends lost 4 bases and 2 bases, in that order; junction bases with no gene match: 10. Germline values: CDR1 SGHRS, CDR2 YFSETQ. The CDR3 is CASSNHDRGGNYGYTF. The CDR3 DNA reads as TGCGCCAGCAGCAACCACGACAGGGGAGGAAACTATGGCTACACCTTC.

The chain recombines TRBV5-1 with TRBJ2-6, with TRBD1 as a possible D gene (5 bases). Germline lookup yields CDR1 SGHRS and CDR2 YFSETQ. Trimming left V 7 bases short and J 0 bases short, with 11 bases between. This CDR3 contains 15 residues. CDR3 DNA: TGCGCCAGCTCTCAGGGTTACTCTGGGGCCAACGTCCTGACTTTC. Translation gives CASSQGYSGANVLTF.

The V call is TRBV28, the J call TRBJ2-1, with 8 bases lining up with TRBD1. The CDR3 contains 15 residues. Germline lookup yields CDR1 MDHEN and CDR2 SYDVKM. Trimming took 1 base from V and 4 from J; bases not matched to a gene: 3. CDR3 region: CASSLFGTGYNEQFF. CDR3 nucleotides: TGTGCCAGCAGTTTATTCGGGACAGGTTACAATGAGCAGTTCTTC.

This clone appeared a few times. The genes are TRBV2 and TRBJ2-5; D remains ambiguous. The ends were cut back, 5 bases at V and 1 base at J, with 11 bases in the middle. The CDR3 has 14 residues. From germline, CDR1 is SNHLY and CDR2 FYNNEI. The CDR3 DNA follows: TGTGCCAGCAGTCCCTCGACTGTCCAAGAGACCCAGTACTTC. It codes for CASSPSTVQETQYF.

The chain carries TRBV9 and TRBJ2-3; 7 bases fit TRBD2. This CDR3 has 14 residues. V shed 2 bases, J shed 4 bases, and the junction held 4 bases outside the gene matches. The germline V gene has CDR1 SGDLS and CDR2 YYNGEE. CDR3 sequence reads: CASSVRGGSDTQYF. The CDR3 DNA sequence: TGTGCCAGCAGCGTCCGGGGAGGGTCAGATACGCAGTATTTT.

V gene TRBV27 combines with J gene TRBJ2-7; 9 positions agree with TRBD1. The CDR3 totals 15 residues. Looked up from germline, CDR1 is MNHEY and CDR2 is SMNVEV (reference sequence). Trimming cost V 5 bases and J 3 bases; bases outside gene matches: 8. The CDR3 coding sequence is TGTGCCAGCAGTATACCGAGACAGGGGGGCTACGAGCAGTACTTC. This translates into CASSIPRQGGYEQYF.

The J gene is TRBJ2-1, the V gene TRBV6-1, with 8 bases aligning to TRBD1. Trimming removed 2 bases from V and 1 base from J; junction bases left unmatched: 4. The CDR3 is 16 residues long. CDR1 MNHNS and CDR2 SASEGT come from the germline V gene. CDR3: CASSERTGRSYNEQFF. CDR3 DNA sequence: TGTGCCAGCAGTGAACGGACAGGGAGATCCTACAATGAGCAGTTCTTC.

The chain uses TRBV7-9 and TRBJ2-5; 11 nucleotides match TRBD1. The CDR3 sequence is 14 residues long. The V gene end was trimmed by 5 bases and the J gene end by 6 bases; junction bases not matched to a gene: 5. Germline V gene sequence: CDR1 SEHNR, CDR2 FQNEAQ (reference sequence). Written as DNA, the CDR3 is TGTGCCAGCAGCCCCGGACAGGGGGCGAAGACCCAGTACTTC. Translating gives CASSPGQGAKTQYF.

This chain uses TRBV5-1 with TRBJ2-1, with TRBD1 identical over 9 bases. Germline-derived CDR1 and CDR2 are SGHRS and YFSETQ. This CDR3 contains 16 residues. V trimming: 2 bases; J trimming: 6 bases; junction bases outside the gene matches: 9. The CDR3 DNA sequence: TGCGCCAGCAGCTTTAGGACTGGGACAGGGATCAATGAGCAGTTCTTC. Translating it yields CASSFRTGTGINEQFF.

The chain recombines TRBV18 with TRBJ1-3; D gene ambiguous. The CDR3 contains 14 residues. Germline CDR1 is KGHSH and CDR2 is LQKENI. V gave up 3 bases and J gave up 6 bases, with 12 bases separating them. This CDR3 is CASSPRTHENTIYF. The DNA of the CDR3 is TGTGCCAGCTCACCTCGGACTCATGAAAACACCATATATTTT. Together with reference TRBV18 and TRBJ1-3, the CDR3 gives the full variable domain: NAGVMQNPRHLVRRRGQEARLRCSPMKGHSHVYWYRQLPEEGLKFMVYLQKENIIDESGMPKERFSAEFPKEGPSILRIQQVVRGDSAAYFCASSPRTHENTIYFGEGSWLTVV.

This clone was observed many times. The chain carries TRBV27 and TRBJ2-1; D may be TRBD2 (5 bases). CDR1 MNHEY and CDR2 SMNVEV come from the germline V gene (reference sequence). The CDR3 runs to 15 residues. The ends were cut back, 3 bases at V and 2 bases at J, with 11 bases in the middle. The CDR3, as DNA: TGTGCCAGCAGTTTGAGGGCCCAACCCTACAATGAGCAGTTCTTC. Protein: CASSLRAQPYNEQFF.

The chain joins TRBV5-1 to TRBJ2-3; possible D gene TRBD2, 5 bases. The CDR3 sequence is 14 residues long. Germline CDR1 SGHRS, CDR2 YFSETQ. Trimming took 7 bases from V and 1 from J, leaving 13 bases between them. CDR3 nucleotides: TGCGCCAGCTCCCCGGGGTTGGGCACAGATACGCAGTATTTT. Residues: CASSPGLGTDTQYF. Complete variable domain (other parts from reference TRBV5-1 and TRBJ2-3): KAGVTQTPRYLIKTRGQQVTLSCSPISGHRSVSWYQQTPGQGLQFLFEYFSETQRNKGNFPGRFSGRQFSNSRSEMNVSTLELGDSALYLCASSPGLGTDTQYFGPGTRLTVL.

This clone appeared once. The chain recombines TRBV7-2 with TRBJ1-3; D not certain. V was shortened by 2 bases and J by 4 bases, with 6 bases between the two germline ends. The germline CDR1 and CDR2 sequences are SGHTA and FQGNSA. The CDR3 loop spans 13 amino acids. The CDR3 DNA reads TGTGCCAGCAGCTTAAGAGGGGGAAACACCATATATTTT. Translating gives CASSLRGGNTIYF.

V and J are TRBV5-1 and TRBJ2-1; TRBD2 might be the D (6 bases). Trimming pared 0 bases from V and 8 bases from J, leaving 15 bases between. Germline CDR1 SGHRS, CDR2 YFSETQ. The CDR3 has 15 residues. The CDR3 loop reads CASSLAATRRDEQFF. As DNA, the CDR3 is TGCGCCAGCAGCTTGGCTGCGACAAGGAGGGATGAGCAGTTCTTC.

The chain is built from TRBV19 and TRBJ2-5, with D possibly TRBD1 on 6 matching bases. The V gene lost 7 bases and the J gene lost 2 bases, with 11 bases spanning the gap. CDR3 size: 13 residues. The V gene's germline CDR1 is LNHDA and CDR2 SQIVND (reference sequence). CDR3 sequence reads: CASKNRDQETQYF. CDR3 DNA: TGTGCCAGTAAAAACAGGGATCAAGAGACCCAGTACTTC. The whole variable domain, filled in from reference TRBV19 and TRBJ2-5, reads DGGITQSPKYLFRKEGQNVTLSCEQNLNHDAMYWYRQDPGQGLRLIYYSQIVNDFQKGDIAEGYSVSREKKESFPLTVTSAQKNPTAFYLCASKNRDQETQYFGPGTRLLVL.

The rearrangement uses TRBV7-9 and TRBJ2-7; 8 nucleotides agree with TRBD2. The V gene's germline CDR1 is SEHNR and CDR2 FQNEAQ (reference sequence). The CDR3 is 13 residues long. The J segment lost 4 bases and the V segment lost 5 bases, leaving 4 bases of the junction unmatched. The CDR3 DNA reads TGTGCCAGCAGCCAACTAGCGGCTTACGAGCAGTACTTC. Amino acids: CASSQLAAYEQYF. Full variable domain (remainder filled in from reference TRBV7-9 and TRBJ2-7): DTGVSQNPRHKITKRGQNVTFRCDPISEHNRLYWYRQTLGQGPEFLTYFQNEAQLEKSRLLSDRFSAERPKGSFSTLEIQRTEQGDSAMYLCASSQLAAYEQYFGPGTRLTVT.

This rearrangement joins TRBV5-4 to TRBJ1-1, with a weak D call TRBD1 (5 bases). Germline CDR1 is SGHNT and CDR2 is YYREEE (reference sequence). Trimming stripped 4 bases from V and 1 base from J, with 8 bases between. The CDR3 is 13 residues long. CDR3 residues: CASSRDRNTEAFF. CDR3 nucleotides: TGTGCCAGCAGCCGTGACAGGAACACTGAAGCTTTCTTT.

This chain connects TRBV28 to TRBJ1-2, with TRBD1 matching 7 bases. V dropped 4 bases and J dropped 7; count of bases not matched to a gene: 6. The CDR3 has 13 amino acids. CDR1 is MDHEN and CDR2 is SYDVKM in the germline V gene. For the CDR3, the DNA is TGTGCCAGCAGTTCTACAGGGGCGCGTGGCTACACCTTC. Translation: CASSSTGARGYTF.

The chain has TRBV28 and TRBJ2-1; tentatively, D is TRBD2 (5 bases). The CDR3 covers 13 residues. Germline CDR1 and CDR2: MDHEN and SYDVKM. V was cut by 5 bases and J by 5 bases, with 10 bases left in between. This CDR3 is CASSGRANNEQFF. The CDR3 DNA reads TGTGCCAGCAGTGGGCGGGCTAACAATGAGCAGTTCTTC. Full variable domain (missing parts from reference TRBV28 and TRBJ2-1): DVKVTQSSRYLVKRTGEKVFLECVQDMDHENMFWYRQDPGLGLRLIYFSYDVKMKEKGDIPEGYSVSREKKERFSLILESASTNQTSMYLCASSGRANNEQFFGPGTRLTVL.

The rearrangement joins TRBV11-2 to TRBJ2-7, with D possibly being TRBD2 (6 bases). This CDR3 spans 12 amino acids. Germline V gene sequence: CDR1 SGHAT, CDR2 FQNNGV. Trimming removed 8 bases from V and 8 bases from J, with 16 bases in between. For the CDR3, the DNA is TGTGCCAGCGTCGCGGCGGGGAACAAGCAGTACTTC. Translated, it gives CASVAAGNKQYF.

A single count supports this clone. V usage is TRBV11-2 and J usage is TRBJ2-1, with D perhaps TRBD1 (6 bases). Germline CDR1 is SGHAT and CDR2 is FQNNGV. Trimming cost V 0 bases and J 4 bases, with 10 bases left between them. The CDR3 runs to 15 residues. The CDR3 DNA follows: TGTGCCAGCAGCTTAGAGGCAGGGGCATACAATGAGCAGTTCTTC. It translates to CASSLEAGAYNEQFF. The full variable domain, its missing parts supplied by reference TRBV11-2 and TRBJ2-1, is EAGVAQSPRYKIIEKRQSVAFWCNPISGHATLYWYQQILGQGPKLLIQFQNNGVVDDSQLPKDRFSAERLKGVDSTLKIQPAKLEDSAVYLCASSLEAGAYNEQFFGPGTRLTVL.

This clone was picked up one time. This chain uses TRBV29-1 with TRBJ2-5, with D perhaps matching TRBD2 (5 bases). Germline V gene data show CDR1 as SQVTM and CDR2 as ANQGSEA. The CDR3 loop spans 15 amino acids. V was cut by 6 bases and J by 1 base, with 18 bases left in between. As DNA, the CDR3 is TGCAGCGTCGAATTCCCCCGGGGTAGCCAAGAGACCCAGTACTTC. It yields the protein CSVEFPRGSQETQYF.

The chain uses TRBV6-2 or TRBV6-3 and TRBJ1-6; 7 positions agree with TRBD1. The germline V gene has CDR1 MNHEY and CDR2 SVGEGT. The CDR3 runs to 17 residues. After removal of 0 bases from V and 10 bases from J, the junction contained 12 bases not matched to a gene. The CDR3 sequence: CASSYSDRTTQGSPLHF. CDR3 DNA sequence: TGTGCCAGCAGTTACTCGGACAGGACCACTCAGGGGTCACCCCTCCACTTT.